One sample yielded the 27 T cell receptor beta chains listed below, sequenced in a study of HIV-infected patients and healthy controls. Follow-up blood was drawn about 14 weeks, roughly three months, after antiretroviral therapy began. All unsorted peripheral T cells were captured because whole blood was used without fractionation. Reverse transcription used 450 to 550 ng RNA and constant-region primers for alpha and beta. Using multiplexing indices, alpha and beta chain libraries were generated apart by chain-specific third strand synthesis. TCRdb analysed the 5' RACE reads with MiXCR anew, one entry per CDR3 protein. This repertoire shows about 15,000 distinct CDR3 sequences, about 12% found once; its top ten account for around 37%. This specimen was blood, taken during antiretroviral therapy. The origin of the receptors is an adult with HIV infection. The donor label of this sample is uncertain.

This clonotype was seen repeatedly, ten times or more. V is TRBV11-2 and J is TRBJ2-3, with a weak D call TRBD1 (5 bases). Trimming took off 3 bases at V and 4 bases at J, with 20 bases between the two ends. The CDR3 consists of 17 residues. CDR1 and CDR2 from the germline V gene are SGHAT and FQNNGV. The CDR3 region is CASSFKVGQGYADTQYF. The CDR3 DNA follows: TGTGCCAGCAGCTTTAAGGTCGGGCAGGGTTATGCAGATACGCAGTATTTT.

This clonotype was observed at least ten times. V usage is TRBV5-6 and J usage is TRBJ2-7; D is unclear. CDR3 length equals 11 residues. CDR1 is SGHDT and CDR2 is YYEEEE in the germline V gene. Trimming removed 1 base at V and 4 bases at J, with 3 bases between. Here the CDR3 DNA reads TGTGCCAGCAGCTTGAAATACGAGCAGTACTTC. Translation gives CASSLKYEQYF. Using reference TRBV5-6 and TRBJ2-7 for the parts outside the CDR3, the full variable domain is DAGVTQSPTHLIKTRGQQVTLRCSPKSGHDTVSWYQQALGQGPQFIFQYYEEEERQRGNFPDRFSGHQFPNYSSELNVNALLLGDSALYLCASSLKYEQYFGPGTRLTVT.

There are a few counts of this clonotype. V is TRBV20-1 and J is TRBJ2-5; the match to TRBD2 covers 9 bases. The CDR3 length is 15 residues. The germline CDR1 and CDR2 sequences are DFQATT and SNEGSKA (reference sequence). V lost 0 bases, J lost 5 bases, and 7 bases stayed unmatched. The CDR3 sequence: CSARDLGGGDETQYF. The CDR3 DNA follows: TGCAGTGCTAGAGATCTTGGCGGGGGGGACGAGACCCAGTACTTC.

This clonotype was detected ten times or more. The chain is built from TRBV20-1 and TRBJ1-5; 8 bases are a match to TRBD1. The V segment lost 4 bases and the J segment 7 bases; nucleotides outside the gene matches: 12. The CDR3 is made up of 15 amino acids. Per the germline V gene, CDR1 is DFQATT and CDR2 is SNEGSKA (reference sequence). The CDR3 bases are TGCAGTGCTATTCCCGTGACAGGGGCGGAACAGCCCCAGCATTTT. This gives the protein CSAIPVTGAEQPQHF.

With respect to this clonotype: The junction does not match germline at one end; this may be a read error. This chain connects TRBV28 to TRBJ2-1, with 8 bases fitting TRBD2. This CDR3 is 12 amino acids long. Germline CDR1 is MDHEN and CDR2 is SYDVKM. The CDR3 loop reads CGSNGSGKRQFF. In DNA form, the CDR3 reads TGTGGCAGCAACGGTAGCGGGAAAAGGCAGTTCTTC. Full variable domain (missing parts from reference TRBV28 and TRBJ2-1): DVKVTQSSRYLVKRTGEKVFLECVQDMDHENMFWYRQDPGLGLRLIYFSYDVKMKEKGDIPEGYSVSREKKERFSLILESASTNQTSMYLCGSNGSGKRQFFGPGTRLTVL.

This clonotype came up many times. The chain links TRBV7-3 to TRBJ2-7, with D possibly being TRBD1 (5 bases). The CDR3 covers 14 residues. Germline V gene sequence: CDR1 SGHTA, CDR2 FQGTGA. Trimming stripped 1 base from V and 2 bases from J, with 9 bases between. The CDR3 sequence: CASSLIPQAYEQYF. CDR3 coding DNA: TGTGCCAGCAGCTTAATCCCACAGGCCTACGAGCAGTACTTC. Full variable domain (remainder filled in from reference TRBV7-3 and TRBJ2-7): GAGVSQTPSNKVTEKGKYVELRCDPISGHTALYWYRQSLGQGPEFLIYFQGTGAADDSGLPNDRFFAVRPEGSVSTLKIQRTERGDSAVYLCASSLIPQAYEQYFGPGTRLTVT.

The sample holds a few counts of this clonotype. The genes are TRBV27 and TRBJ1-5; 10 bases are a match to TRBD1. The CDR3 runs to 16 residues. Germline lookup yields CDR1 MNHEY and CDR2 SMNVEV (reference sequence). After removal of 6 bases from V and 3 bases from J, the junction contained 8 bases not matched to a gene. Written as DNA, the CDR3 is TGTGCCAGCAGGCCCGGGACAGGGGTTTTCAATCAGCCCCAGCATTTT. This encodes CASRPGTGVFNQPQHF.

As for this clonotype: With a much larger clone just one base away, this may be a read error. The chain joins TRBV7-9 to TRBJ1-6, with D uncertain. CDR1 SEHNR and CDR2 FQNEAQ come from the germline V gene (reference sequence). This CDR3 contains 13 residues. V was cut by 4 bases and J by 5 bases, with 6 bases left in between. CDR3 in DNA: TGTGCCAGCAGCTGTGCAAATAATTCACCCCTCCACTTT. Its translation: CASSCANNSPLHF.

The gene calls are TRBV3-1 and TRBJ2-5; D is uncertain. Trimming cost V 2 bases and J 5 bases, with 6 bases left between them. The CDR3 sequence is 12 residues long. CDR1 and CDR2 (germline): LGHDT, YNNKEL (reference sequence). CDR3 coding DNA: TGTGCCAGCAGCCAACTCGCTGAGACCCAGTACTTC. Its translation is CASSQLAETQYF.

This clonotype was seen ten or more times. This chain joins TRBV7-6 and TRBJ2-1; 12 nucleotides match TRBD2. V shed 4 bases, J shed 5 bases, and the junction held 6 bases outside the gene matches. The germline V gene has CDR1 SGHVS and CDR2 FNYEAQ. The CDR3 loop spans 16 amino acids. The CDR3 bases are TGTGCCAGCAGCTCAGGGAGGACTAGCGGGAACAATGAGCAGTTCTTC. Translating it yields CASSSGRTSGNNEQFF.

The chain employs TRBV19 and TRBJ2-7; D remains ambiguous. Germline CDR1 LNHDA, CDR2 SQIVND (reference sequence). The V end was cut by 3 bases, the J end by 6 bases, with 15 bases between. CDR3 size: 14 residues. The CDR3 reads CASSIQVSVVEQYF. As DNA, the CDR3 is TGTGCCAGTAGTATCCAGGTATCCGTAGTCGAGCAGTACTTC.

This chain links TRBV18 with TRBJ2-2; possibly TRBD1 for D (6 bases). The CDR3 runs 24 residues. CDR1 and CDR2 from the germline V gene are KGHSH and LQKENI. Trimming took off 4 bases at V and 0 bases at J, with 36 bases between the two ends. CDR3 nucleotide sequence: TGTGCCAGCTCACTCGGGACATCGACCCCCGAGCCGAACTTTCGATTCGCGAACACCGGGGAGCTGTTTTTT. It specifies CASSLGTSTPEPNFRFANTGELFF.

Ten or more counts support this clonotype. This chain connects TRBV29-1 to TRBJ2-3; D is perhaps TRBD2 (5 bases). CDR3 length equals 13 residues. V lost 4 bases to trimming and J lost 2 bases, with 10 bases between them. CDR1 SQVTM and CDR2 ANQGSEA come from the germline V gene. The CDR3 here is CSVGRDTTDTQYF. CDR3 nucleotides: TGCAGCGTTGGTCGGGATACCACAGATACGCAGTATTTT.

This clonotype was recorded many times. V gene TRBV14 combines with J gene TRBJ2-1; 8 bases align to TRBD2. V dropped 4 bases and J dropped 8; count of bases not matched to a gene: 19. This CDR3 is built from 18 residues. CDR1 is SGHDN and CDR2 is FVKESK in the germline V gene. CDR3 sequence (DNA): TGTGCCAGCAGCCCTGGGACCCCCTTAGCGGGAAAATTTTATGAGCAGTTCTTC. Its translation: CASSPGTPLAGKFYEQFF.

This clonotype was recorded at least ten times. The chain links TRBV3-1 to TRBJ2-3; the D gene is possibly TRBD1 (6 bases). V was pared by 2 bases and J by 2 bases, with 14 bases between. Germline CDR1 LGHDT, CDR2 YNNKEL (reference sequence). This CDR3 is 16 amino acids long. DNA for the CDR3: TGTGCCAGCAGCCAAACAACCGGGACATACACAGATACGCAGTATTTT. As protein: CASSQTTGTYTDTQYF.

Relative to its sample, this clonotype is medium-sized. The chain recombines TRBV20-1 with TRBJ2-7; 10 bases match TRBD1. The CDR3 runs 13 residues. The germline V gene has CDR1 DFQATT and CDR2 SNEGSKA (reference sequence). With 5 bases clipped from V and 3 bases from J, the junction kept 4 bases outside the gene matches. The CDR3 reads CSAARDRGYEQYF. The CDR3 region has the DNA TGCAGTGCTGCCCGGGACAGGGGCTACGAGCAGTACTTC.

This clonotype was counted ten times or more. This chain links TRBV2 with TRBJ2-5; 9 bases map to TRBD1. V shed 5 bases and J 4 bases; nucleotides not matched to a gene: 2. The CDR3 consists of 13 residues. Germline values: CDR1 SNHLY, CDR2 FYNNEI. CDR3 protein: CASSWTGVETQYF. The CDR3 DNA reads TGTGCCAGCAGTTGGACAGGGGTAGAGACCCAGTACTTC.

This clonotype came up many times. The chain uses TRBV5-6 and TRBJ1-5; 9 bases fit TRBD1. The CDR3 consists of 16 residues. Trimming removed 2 bases from V and 2 bases from J; junction bases left unmatched: 5. In germline, CDR1 is SGHDT, CDR2 YYEEEE. DNA of the CDR3: TGTGCCAGCAGCTTCGGGACAGGGTCAGGCAATCAGCCCCAGCATTTT. It is translated as CASSFGTGSGNQPQHF.

Details on this clonotype: Possible read error: a much larger clone is one base away. The chain is built from TRBV29-1 and TRBJ2-1, with 9 bases matching TRBD1. CDR3 length: 15 amino acids. Trimming cost V 6 bases and J 10 bases; bases outside gene matches: 16. Germline assignment: CDR1 SQVTM and CDR2 ANQGSEA. DNA for the CDR3: TGCAGCGTCAAAGGACAGGGGACGCTTTTCGGCGAGCAGTTCTTC. Translating gives CSVKGQGTLFGEQFF.

The chain combines TRBV5-1 with TRBJ2-7, with 7 bases lining up with TRBD2. The CDR3 loop spans 15 amino acids. Trimming at V came to 4 bases and at J to 2 bases, leaving 9 bases not matched to a gene. Germline V gene sequence: CDR1 SGHRS, CDR2 YFSETQ. CDR3 nucleotides: TGCGCCAGCAGCCGGGAGGCTAGTCGAACCTACGAGCAGTACTTC. It encodes CASSREASRTYEQYF.

This clonotype was recorded at least ten times. V usage is TRBV5-1 and J usage is TRBJ1-3, with a weak D call TRBD1 (6 bases). The CDR3 contains 15 residues. From germline, CDR1 is SGHRS and CDR2 YFSETQ. V was trimmed by 5 bases and J by 4 bases, leaving 16 bases between them. DNA of the CDR3: TGCGCCAGCAGTGACCCTGACAGGTCAGGAAACACCATATATTTT. It yields the protein CASSDPDRSGNTIYF.

The chain has TRBV27 and TRBJ2-5; D remains ambiguous. Germline-derived CDR1 and CDR2 are MNHEY and SMNVEV (reference sequence). V was shortened by 5 bases and J by 5 bases, with 12 bases between the two germline ends. The CDR3 extends over 13 amino acids. The CDR3 region has the DNA TGTGCCAGCAGTATCCTTCCCAGCGAGACCCAGTACTTC. Encoded protein: CASSILPSETQYF.

V usage is TRBV12-3 or TRBV12-4 and J usage is TRBJ2-3; the D call may be TRBD1 or TRBD2 (6 bases each). V lost 3 bases and J 4 bases, leaving 17 bases between the germline ends. This CDR3 has 16 amino acids. This CDR3 is CASSFVPGADADTQYF. CDR3 bases: TGTGCCAGCAGTTTCGTCCCGGGGGCAGATGCAGATACGCAGTATTTT.

This clonotype was counted ten times or more. This chain uses TRBV29-1 with TRBJ2-3; 11 bases line up with TRBD2. J was trimmed by 1 base and V by 7 bases; bases with no gene match: 7. Per germline, CDR1 SQVTM and CDR2 ANQGSEA. The CDR3 loop spans 15 amino acids. The CDR3 region has the DNA TGCAGCGCCGGGGGGACTAGCGGCGGCACAGATACGCAGTATTTT. Translation: CSAGGTSGGTDTQYF.

In its sample, this clonotype was seen many times. The gene calls are TRBV20-1 and TRBJ2-3; D possibly matches TRBD1 or TRBD2 (5 bases each). The V end lost 7 bases, the J end lost 0 bases, and 11 bases lay between the germline ends. The CDR3 is 13 amino acids. Germline CDR1 DFQATT, CDR2 SNEGSKA (reference sequence). This CDR3 reads CSVGTPSTDTQYF. In DNA, the CDR3 is TGCAGTGTAGGGACCCCAAGCACAGATACGCAGTATTTT.

As for this clonotype: A much larger clone lies a single base off, so this may be a read error. This chain joins TRBV20-1 and TRBJ2-3, with D possibly TRBD2 on 5 matching bases. Germline-derived CDR1 and CDR2 are DFQATT and SNEGSKA (reference sequence). The CDR3 extends over 13 amino acids. The CDR3 DNA is TGCAGTGCTAGTTCCGGGAACACAGATACGCATTATTTT. Translating gives CSASSGNTDTHYF.

This clonotype was seen repeatedly, ten times or more. The rearrangement links TRBV9 to TRBJ2-1; D not resolved. V was clipped by 0 bases and J by 1 base, with 8 bases between them. The germline CDR1 and CDR2 sequences are SGDLS and YYNGEE. The CDR3 is made up of 15 amino acids. The CDR3 is CASSVAGESYNEQFF. In DNA, the CDR3 is TGTGCCAGCAGCGTAGCAGGAGAATCCTACAATGAGCAGTTCTTC.